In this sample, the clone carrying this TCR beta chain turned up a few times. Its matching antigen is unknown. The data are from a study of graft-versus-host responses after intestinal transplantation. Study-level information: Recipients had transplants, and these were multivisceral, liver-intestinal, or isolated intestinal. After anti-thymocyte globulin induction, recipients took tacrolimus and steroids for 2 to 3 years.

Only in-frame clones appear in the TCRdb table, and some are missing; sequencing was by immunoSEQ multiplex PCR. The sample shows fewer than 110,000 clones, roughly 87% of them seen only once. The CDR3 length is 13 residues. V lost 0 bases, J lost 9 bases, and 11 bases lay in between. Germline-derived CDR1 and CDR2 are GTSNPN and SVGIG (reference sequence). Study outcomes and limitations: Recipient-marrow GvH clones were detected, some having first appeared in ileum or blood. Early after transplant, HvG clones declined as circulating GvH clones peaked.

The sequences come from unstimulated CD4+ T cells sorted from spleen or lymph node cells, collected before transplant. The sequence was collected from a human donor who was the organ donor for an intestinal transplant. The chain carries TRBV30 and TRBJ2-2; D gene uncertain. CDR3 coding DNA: TGTGCCTGGAGTGTATCTCCCGTGCGGGAGCTGTTTTTT. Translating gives CAWSVSPVRELFF.